The clone carrying this T cell receptor (beta chain) was recorded many times. From the RACE reads, TCRdb called clonotypes with MiXCR, one entry per CDR3 protein. Among approximately 400,000 distinct CDR3 sequences listed, around 5.5% were seen once. The sample belongs to a study of human T cells and chemical hapten exposure. Looking at the study overall: Patch tests of 0.01% DPC on the upper back were read at 6 days.

Looked up from germline, CDR1 is MNHEY and CDR2 is SVGEGT. The CDR3 runs to 15 residues. The ends were cut back, 6 bases at V and 4 bases at J, with 18 bases in the middle. Regarding time point: pre-sensitization, week 0. Treatment: therapeutic diphenylcyclopropenone sensitization with weekly scalp DPC. The sample here was whole blood, taken in connection with sensitization to the hapten diphenylcyclopropenone (DPC). The chain couples TRBV6-2 or TRBV6-3 to TRBJ1-2, with a weak D call TRBD1 (5 bases). The clonotype comes from a woman aged 50 to 65 with alopecia areata. Some clones in this sample may be carry-over from other donors' samples. The CDR3 DNA reads as TGTGCCAGCAGCCCCAGGACTCTGGGGGGCTATGGCTACACCTTC. Its protein product is CASSPRTLGGYGYTF.